These 5 T cell receptor beta chains share one sample of origin, sequenced in a study of Ad26.COV2.S vaccination and SARS-CoV-2 variants. Clones were read by immunoSEQ multiplex PCR, and TCRdb kept only the in-frame ones, dropping some. The table includes approximately 480,000 clones, around 88% detected once. The sample's treatment: roughly 20 received Ad26.COV2.S at low or high dose, single or two shots; roughly five received placebo; per-sample allocation not given. The samples were gathered on day 63 after the first injection of vaccine or placebo. This sample comprised peripheral blood, obtained in a trial of Ad26.COV2.S vaccine versus placebo. Receptors originate from a person between 18 and 65 years old who received the Ad26.COV2.S COVID-19 vaccine or a placebo.

This clone showed up just a few times. The chain joins TRBV19 to TRBJ2-2; D unclear. The CDR3 has 13 amino acids. The germline V and J ends were trimmed by 4 bases and 5 bases, with 8 bases remaining between them. Germline CDR1 reads LNHDA; CDR2 reads SQIVND (reference sequence). Here the CDR3 reads CASSTTRTGELFF. The CDR3 bases are TGTGCCAGTAGTACCACTCGAACCGGGGAGCTGTTTTTT.

V usage is TRBV11-1 and J usage is TRBJ2-7, with D possibly TRBD1 on 6 matching bases. The CDR3 has 14 residues. V gave up 5 bases and J gave up 3 bases, with 14 bases separating them. Germline V gene sequence: CDR1 SGHAT, CDR2 FQDESV (reference sequence). The CDR3 coding sequence is TGTGCCAGCAGCATCCGGGACACTCGCTACGAGCAGTACTTC. Translation: CASSIRDTRYEQYF.

This chain uses TRBV30 with TRBJ2-2; tentative D call: TRBD2 (5 bases). The germline V gene has CDR1 GTSNPN and CDR2 SVGIG (reference sequence). Trimming took 4 bases from V and 3 from J, leaving 12 bases between them. The CDR3 length is 14 residues. The CDR3 DNA reads TGTGCCTGGAACGGCGGGCCACACACCGGGGAGCTGTTTTTT. Encoded protein: CAWNGGPHTGELFF.

This chain connects TRBV4-2 to TRBJ2-1; 12 bases agree with TRBD2. Trimming removed 1 base from V and 5 bases from J; junction bases left unmatched: 3. The CDR3 is 16 amino acids. Germline CDR1 is LGHNA and CDR2 is YNFKEQ. The CDR3 DNA follows: TGTGCCAGCAGCCAAGCCGGGACTAGCGGGCACAATGAGCAGTTCTTC. This gives the protein CASSQAGTSGHNEQFF.

J is TRBJ2-5 and V is TRBV28; TRBD1 is a possible D gene (6 bases). The ends were cut back, 3 bases at V and 2 bases at J, with 13 bases in the middle. CDR1 MDHEN and CDR2 SYDVKM come from the germline V gene. The CDR3 has 15 residues. The CDR3 is CASSFVLGQQETQYF. In DNA form, the CDR3 reads TGTGCCAGCAGTTTCGTACTTGGACAGCAAGAGACCCAGTACTTC.